Presented here are 4 T cell receptor beta chains from one specimen sequenced in a study of CD4 T cells in relation to SARS-CoV-2 and coronaviruses. Sequenced by immunoSEQ multiplex PCR; TCRdb stores in-frame clones only, minus some. The table lists about 38,000 clones, 88% of them singletons, with roughly 10% in the top ten. The sequenced sample was memory CD4+ T cells from PBMCs. These receptors were taken from an adult with COVID-19.

This chain joins TRBV12-3 or TRBV12-4 and TRBJ2-7; either TRBD1 or TRBD2 may supply D (5 bases each). This CDR3 contains 13 residues. V dropped 3 bases and J dropped 6 bases, with 12 bases sitting between them. CDR3 coding DNA: TGTGCCAGCAGTTTTGGGACCTGGATCGAGCAGTACTTC. This codes for CASSFGTWIEQYF.

V gene TRBV2 combines with J gene TRBJ1-1, with D unclear. Germline loops: CDR1 SNHLY, CDR2 FYNNEI. Trimming removed 3 bases at V and 4 bases at J, with 9 bases between. The CDR3 has 13 amino acids. In DNA, the CDR3 is TGTGCCAGCAGTGAGTATGGCACCACTGAAGCTTTCTTT. Residues: CASSEYGTTEAFF.

This clone occurred once. V and J are TRBV24-1 and TRBJ1-5; tentative D call: TRBD1 (5 bases). V was cut by 3 bases and J by 12 bases, with 11 bases left in between. CDR1 and CDR2 from the germline V gene are KGHDR and SFDVKD. The CDR3 runs to 12 residues. The CDR3 DNA reads as TGTGCCACCAGTGATCTCGGGGGTAACCAGCATTTT. This translates into CATSDLGGNQHF.

The chain has TRBV11-3 and TRBJ2-1; no reliable D call. Trimming pared 5 bases from V and 7 bases from J, leaving 6 bases between. From germline, CDR1 is SGHNT and CDR2 YENEEA. The CDR3 contains 11 residues. CDR3 DNA: TGTGCCAGCAGCCTGGGGAATGAGCAGTTCTTC. This encodes CASSLGNEQFF.